The TCR beta chain under discussion was sequenced for a study of OX40 agonist ivuxolimab in advanced cancers. Notes on the study in general: Expanded clones belonging to CD8+ T cells outnumbered, on average, those of CD4+.

Germline CDR1 and CDR2: SEHNR and FQNEAQ (reference sequence). This CDR3 is built from 15 residues. The V gene end was trimmed by 3 bases and the J gene end by 7 bases; junction bases not matched to a gene: 8. Of note for this clone: The antigen remains unidentified.

Sequencing was performed with immunoSEQ multiplex PCR; in TCRdb, only in-frame clones are kept and a portion is missing. The repertoire holds fewer than 85,000 clones, with around 84% as singletons. Sequencing used CD4+ or CD8+ T cells sorted from blood, obtained in a trial of the OX40 agonist ivuxolimab. J is TRBJ1-4 and V is TRBV7-9, with 7 positions matching TRBD1. This receptor was obtained from an adult with an advanced solid tumor such as melanoma, head and neck, liver or kidney cancer. Here the CDR3 reads CASSFDKGAPEKLFF. The CDR3 nucleotides are TGTGCCAGCAGCTTTGATAAGGGGGCGCCTGAAAAACTGTTTTTT.